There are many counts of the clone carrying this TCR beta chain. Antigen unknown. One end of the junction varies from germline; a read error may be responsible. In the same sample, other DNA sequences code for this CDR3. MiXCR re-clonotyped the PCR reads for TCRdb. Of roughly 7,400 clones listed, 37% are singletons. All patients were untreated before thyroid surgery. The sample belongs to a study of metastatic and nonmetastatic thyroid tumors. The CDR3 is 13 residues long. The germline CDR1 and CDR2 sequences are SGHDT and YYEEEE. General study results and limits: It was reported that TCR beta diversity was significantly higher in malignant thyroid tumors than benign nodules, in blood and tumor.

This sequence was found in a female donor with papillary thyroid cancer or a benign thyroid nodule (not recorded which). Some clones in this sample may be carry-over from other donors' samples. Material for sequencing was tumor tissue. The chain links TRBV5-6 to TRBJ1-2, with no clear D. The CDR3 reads CASSLESSYGYTF. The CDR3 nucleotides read TGTGCCAGCAGCTTGGAGTCGAGCTATGGTTACACCTTC.